This TCR beta chain appears in the sequencing data of a study of T-cell memory formation after mild COVID-19. General study results and limits: Unconfirmed was the SARS-CoV-2 specificity of second-wave clones that peaked on day 37. Pre-infection memory already had some responding clones, implying cross-reactive memory joined.

With respect to this clonotype: Its specificity is unknown.

TCRdb analysed the 5' RACE reads with MiXCR anew, one entry per CDR3 protein. The sample comprises about 160,000 distinct CDR3 sequences, about 28% of which are singletons, and around 12% rests with the top ten. Looked up from germline, CDR1 is DFQATT and CDR2 is SNEGSKA (reference sequence). The V gene lost 0 bases and the J gene lost 8 bases, with 11 bases spanning the gap. The CDR3 has 13 residues. The source material was PBMCs or a T cell subset sorted from them (not recorded which). The TCR was taken from an adult woman who had mild COVID-19 (a few samples of this study predate the infection). Cell type and time point are not known. This chain joins TRBV20-1 and TRBJ2-1; D gene uncertain. This CDR3 is CSARDESPYEQFF. CDR3 nucleotide sequence: TGCAGTGCTAGAGATGAGTCACCCTATGAGCAGTTCTTC.